This is a list of T cell receptor beta chains from one sample in a study of blood T cell repertoires in COVID-19. Using immunoSEQ multiplex PCR, the repertoire was profiled, and TCRdb retains in-frame clones only, with some absent. This table has tens of thousands of clones, 85% to 90% appearing once. What was sequenced was peripheral blood. The receptors originated from a woman aged 80 or older with active or convalescent COVID-19. CDR3s leave out the opening cysteine and the closing phenylalanine or tryptophan. The order of the fields is V gene, J gene, clone size, CDR3 protein. Part of the rows lack a size; the others show once, few, many or a class for expanded clones.

v_call: TRBV7-3
j_call: TRBJ1-5
clone_size: .
cdr3_aa: ASSPAGGRNQPQH

v_call: TRBV15
j_call: TRBJ1-3
clone_size: .
cdr3_aa: ATSRDNRQLGNTIY

v_call: TRBV25-1
j_call: TRBJ2-7
clone_size: .
cdr3_aa: ASSELQGDLSEQY

v_call: TRBV5-1
j_call: TRBJ1-1
clone_size: .
cdr3_aa: ASSSGWVRAEAF

v_call: TRBV6-5
j_call: TRBJ1-2
clone_size: .
cdr3_aa: ASSRDRDYGYT

v_call: TRBV24-1
j_call: TRBJ2-1
clone_size: .
cdr3_aa: ATSDPSHSAGEQF

v_call: TRBV3-1/TRBV3-2
j_call: TRBJ2-1
clone_size: .
cdr3_aa: ASSYSGGSYNEQF

v_call: TRBV5-8
j_call: TRBJ2-5
clone_size: .
cdr3_aa: ASSLMLAGVGTQY

v_call: TRBV19
j_call: TRBJ2-3
clone_size: once
cdr3_aa: ASTLTGTGADTQY

v_call: TRBV28
j_call: TRBJ1-2
clone_size: .
cdr3_aa: ASSSTGRGRNYGYT

v_call: TRBV9
j_call: TRBJ2-1
clone_size: .
cdr3_aa: ASSIRLAGNYNEQF

v_call: TRBV28
j_call: TRBJ1-5
clone_size: .
cdr3_aa: ASRTGQLGNQPQH

v_call: TRBV4-2
j_call: TRBJ2-3
clone_size: .
cdr3_aa: ASSRTLGTSGVLDTQY

v_call: TRBV11-2
j_call: TRBJ1-6
clone_size: .
cdr3_aa: ASSLYGDSPLH

v_call: TRBV27
j_call: TRBJ2-7
clone_size: .
cdr3_aa: ASSLSAGAGEQY

v_call: TRBV4-3
j_call: TRBJ2-7
clone_size: .
cdr3_aa: ASSQGAGSSYEQY

v_call: TRBV2
j_call: TRBJ2-1
clone_size: .
cdr3_aa: ASSPDKYNEQF

v_call: TRBV2
j_call: TRBJ2-3
clone_size: .
cdr3_aa: ASTGLAGGPQY